This T cell receptor (beta chain) was recorded in a study of control samples from healthy donors and cancer patients (dated by TCRdb to about 2020). The library was made by the immunoSEQ multiplex PCR assay. What TCRdb holds here is the immuneACCESS table cut down to in-frame rearrangements. Part of the clones is not present; checked against another copy, under half of the missing clones reflect an unresolved V gene, and the others are unexplained. The sample table holds about 75,000 clones, of which 75% to 90% were seen once. About 15% of the sample belongs to the ten largest clones. According to the germline V gene, CDR1 reads SGHDT and CDR2 reads YYEEEE. There are 15 amino acids in the CDR3, from cysteine to phenylalanine inclusive. Only the CDR3 part of the read is kept: 45 bases, read in frame from the first base. V loses 0 bases, J loses 5 bases, and the germline ends lie 14 bases apart. On this clone itself: Its antigen target is currently unknown. Base qualities were left out, and no much larger clone turns up one base away.

The sequence links TRBV5-6 to TRBJ2-5; no confident D gene assignment can be made. The clonotype originates from a man in his forties or fifties in good health. Specimen: blood. The nucleotide sequence is given as TGTGCCAGCAGCTTGGGCGGAAATCGGTGGGAGACCCAGTACTTC. The encoded protein is CASSLGGNRWETQYF. The reference TRBV5-6 and TRBJ2-5 proteins fill in what lies around the CDR3, so the full variable domain reads DAGVTQSPTHLIKTRGQQVTLRCSPKSGHDTVSWYQQALGQGPQFIFQYYEEEERQRGNFPDRFSGHQFPNYSSELNVNALLLGDSALYLCASSLGGNRWETQYFGPGTRLLVL.